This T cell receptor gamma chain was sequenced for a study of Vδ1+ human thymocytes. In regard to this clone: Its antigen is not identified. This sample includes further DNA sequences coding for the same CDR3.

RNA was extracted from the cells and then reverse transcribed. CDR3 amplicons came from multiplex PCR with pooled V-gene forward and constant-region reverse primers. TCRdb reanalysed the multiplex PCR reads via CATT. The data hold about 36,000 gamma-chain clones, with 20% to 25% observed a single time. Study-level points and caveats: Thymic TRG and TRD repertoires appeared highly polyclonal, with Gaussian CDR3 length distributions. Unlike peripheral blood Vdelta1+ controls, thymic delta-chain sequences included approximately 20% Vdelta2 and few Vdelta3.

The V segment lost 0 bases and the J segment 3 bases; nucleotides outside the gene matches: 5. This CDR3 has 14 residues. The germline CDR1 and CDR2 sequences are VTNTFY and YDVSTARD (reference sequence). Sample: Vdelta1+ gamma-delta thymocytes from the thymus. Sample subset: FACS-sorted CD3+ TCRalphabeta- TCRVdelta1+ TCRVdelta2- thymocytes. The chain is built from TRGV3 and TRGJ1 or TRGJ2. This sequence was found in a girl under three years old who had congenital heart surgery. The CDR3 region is CATWDRLRYYKKLF. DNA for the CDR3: TGTGCCACCTGGGACAGGCTACGTTATTATAAGAAACTCTTT.